Each of the 3 T cell receptor beta chains below was sequenced from the same sample in a study of T cell responses to AZD1222 COVID-19 vaccine. Produced via immunoSEQ multiplex PCR; TCRdb's table is partial and in-frame only. The data contain 150,000 to 200,000 clones, roughly nine tenths of them singletons. The specimen comprised peripheral blood, sampled on day 0 of AZD1222 vaccination. These receptor sequences come from an adult in good health.

This chain links TRBV27 with TRBJ2-5; D unclear. Germline V lookup: CDR1 MNHEY, CDR2 SMNVEV (reference sequence). The CDR3 sequence is 15 residues long. The V and J ends lost 8 bases and 5 bases respectively, with 21 bases between them. The CDR3 sequence is CASGGEYGRRETQYF. The CDR3 nucleotides read TGTGCCAGCGGTGGGGAATACGGACGCCGGGAGACCCAGTACTTC.

V usage is TRBV4-2 and J usage is TRBJ2-7, with D unresolved. Germline CDR1 is LGHNA and CDR2 is YNFKEQ. Trimming stripped 0 bases from V and 2 bases from J, with 14 bases between. This CDR3 has 16 amino acids. The CDR3 here is CASSQESEGAPYEQYF. The CDR3 DNA follows: TGTGCCAGCAGCCAAGAGTCGGAAGGCGCTCCCTACGAGCAGTACTTC.

The CDR3 is CATSRDLTGDTEAFF. The CDR3 coding sequence is TGTGCCACCAGCAGAGACCTTACAGGGGATACTGAAGCTTTCTTT. The rearrangement joins TRBV15 to TRBJ1-1; TRBD1 matches at 7 bases. Germline V gene data show CDR1 as LNHNV and CDR2 as YYDKDF (reference sequence). The CDR3 has 15 residues. Unmatched junction bases numbered 6, after V lost 0 bases and J lost 5 bases.